This T cell receptor (beta chain) appears in the sequencing data of a study of blood T cell repertoires in COVID-19. Study summary: Sources were T cells, B-cell-depleted T cells, or PBMCs; the material itself was cDNA or gDNA.

Authors' data handling: Amplified reference gene primers provided the basis for estimating nucleated cell counts. The data were produced by immunoSEQ multiplex PCR, yet TCRdb's version contains in-frame clones alone and is incomplete. V and J calls and clone size are as listed in that table; D and trimming were resolved from the DNA. The sample has hundreds of thousands of clones, nearly 90% seen once. V was cut by 7 bases and J by 2 bases, with 12 bases left in between. This CDR3 contains 14 residues. Germline V gives CDR1 MDHEN, CDR2 SYDVKM. Participants were aged about 18 to 89 years from approximately 23 US areas.

The clonotype was recovered from a woman between 18 and 29 years old with acute COVID-19. Sequenced material: PBMCs or T cells enriched from blood (not recorded which). The gene calls are TRBV28 and TRBJ1-5; possible D gene TRBD1, 5 bases. The CDR3: CASTLGVGNQPQHF. Here the CDR3 DNA reads TGTGCCAGCACTCTAGGGGTTGGCAATCAGCCCCAGCATTTT.